Below are 28 T cell receptor beta chains sequenced from a single sample in a study of blood T cells in healthy people across ages. Together with a sample-barcoded 5' primer, a J-beta primer mix was included in a second PCR lasting about 7 to 11 cycles. Each CDR3 protein is one row after TCRdb ran MiXCR on the 5' RACE reads. The sample comprises over a million distinct CDR3 sequences, approximately 42% of which are singletons, and 7.9% rests with the top ten. Sequencing was performed on blood. All receptors derive from a woman aged 18 to 35 in good health.

The chain couples TRBV20-1 to TRBJ2-1; 13 nucleotides agree with TRBD2. Germline V gene sequence: CDR1 DFQATT, CDR2 SNEGSKA (reference sequence). CDR3 size: 15 residues. V was clipped by 6 bases and J by 3 bases; unmatched bases: 5. CDR3 loop: CSATGTSGDYNEQFF. CDR3 sequence (DNA): TGCAGTGCCACGGGGACTAGCGGGGACTACAATGAGCAGTTCTTC.

The V gene is TRBV10-3, the J gene TRBJ2-7; no definite D call. Trimming pared 0 bases from V and 7 bases from J, leaving 19 bases between. This CDR3 contains 16 residues. CDR1 and CDR2 from the germline V gene are ENHRY and SYGVKD. The CDR3 loop is CAISESVGTLYDEQYF. Written as DNA, the CDR3 is TGTGCCATCAGTGAGTCAGTGGGAACCTTGTACGATGAGCAGTACTTC.

This clonotype was counted only a few times. The J gene is TRBJ2-7, the V gene TRBV30; TRBD2 is a possible D gene (5 bases). V was cut by 2 bases and J by 0 bases, with 8 bases left in between. This CDR3 is built from 13 residues. Germline V gene sequence: CDR1 GTSNPN, CDR2 SVGIG (reference sequence). CDR3 protein: CAWSRRSSYEQYF. DNA of the CDR3: TGTGCCTGGAGTCGGAGGAGCTCCTACGAGCAGTACTTC.

CDR3: CASSLTGDSSGANVLTF. The CDR3 DNA is TGTGCCAGCAGTCTGACAGGGGACAGCTCTGGGGCCAACGTCCTGACTTTC. The V gene is TRBV6-1, the J gene TRBJ2-6, with 8 bases lining up with TRBD1. The J segment lost 0 bases and the V segment lost 5 bases, leaving 6 bases of the junction unmatched. Germline CDR1 reads MNHNS; CDR2 reads SASEGT. The CDR3 sequence is 17 residues long.

The chain employs TRBV5-6 and TRBJ1-2; 7 positions match TRBD1. V was pared by 0 bases and J by 2 bases, with 4 bases of the junction left unmatched. Germline V lookup: CDR1 SGHDT, CDR2 YYEEEE. The CDR3 extends over 15 amino acids. The CDR3 DNA follows: TGTGCCAGCAGCTTGGTGGGACAGCCAAACTATGGCTACACCTTC. This codes for CASSLVGQPNYGYTF.

This sequence joins TRBV29-1 and TRBJ2-1; D assignment may be TRBD1 or TRBD2 (6 bases each). This CDR3 comprises 12 residues. The germline V gene encodes CDR1 SQVTM and CDR2 ANQGSEA. The V gene lost 7 bases and the J gene lost 4 bases, with 11 bases spanning the gap. The CDR3 loop is CSGGAEYNEQFF. DNA for the CDR3: TGCAGCGGGGGGGCCGAATACAATGAGCAGTTCTTC.

The chain carries TRBV3-1 and TRBJ2-1, with 10 nucleotides matching TRBD1. The end of the DNA aligns better with TRBJ2-7, so the J call may be wrong. The CDR3 runs 16 residues. The germline V gene encodes CDR1 LGHDT and CDR2 YNNKEL (reference sequence). CDR3 DNA: TGTGCCAGCAGCCACCGCGACAGGGGGCTAGCGAATGAGCAGTACTTC. It encodes CASSHRDRGLANEQYF.

This clonotype was observed a handful of times. V and J are TRBV24-1 and TRBJ2-2; 8 nucleotides line up with TRBD1. The CDR3 runs 16 residues. CDR1 KGHDR and CDR2 SFDVKD come from the germline V gene. The ends lost 3 bases at V and 1 base at J; junction bases unmatched: 3. CDR3 in amino acids: CATSDIDRGNTGELFF. The CDR3 DNA sequence: TGTGCCACCAGTGATATTGACAGGGGGAACACCGGGGAGCTGTTTTTT.

This clonotype was seen a handful of times. The V gene is TRBV29-1, the J gene TRBJ2-1; no clear D. From germline, CDR1 is SQVTM and CDR2 ANQGSEA. V shed 2 bases and J shed 8 bases, with 4 bases lying between them. This CDR3 has 10 amino acids. This chain's CDR3 is CSVEQYEQFF. CDR3 bases: TGCAGCGTTGAACAATATGAGCAGTTCTTC.

This clonotype was recorded a few times. The CDR3 region is CAINGQGQETQYF. The CDR3, as DNA: TGTGCCATCAATGGACAGGGCCAAGAGACCCAGTACTTC. This rearrangement joins TRBV10-3 to TRBJ2-5; TRBD1 matches 8 bases. The germline CDR1 and CDR2 sequences are ENHRY and SYGVKD. The trim removed 7 bases at V and 1 base at J, leaving 2 bases unmatched. This CDR3 comprises 13 residues.

The CDR3, as DNA: TGTGCCAGCAGCATAGTTGGCAACAGGGGTATGAACACTGAAGCTTTCTTT. Its translation: CASSIVGNRGMNTEAFF. The rearrangement links TRBV7-8 to TRBJ1-1, with 7 bases identical to TRBD1. This CDR3 spans 17 amino acids. Germline CDR1 is SGHVS and CDR2 is FQNEAQ. V lost 5 bases to trimming and J lost 0 bases; unmatched junction nucleotides: 12.

The gene calls are TRBV27 and TRBJ2-3; D is uncertain. The CDR3 loop spans 16 amino acids. V was pared by 3 bases and J by 0 bases, with 13 bases between. Germline V gene lookup returns CDR1 MNHEY and CDR2 SMNVEV (reference sequence). The DNA of the CDR3 is TGTGCCAGCAGTTTGGTGTCAGGACCTAGCACAGATACGCAGTATTTT. Its protein is CASSLVSGPSTDTQYF.

The chain combines TRBV29-1 with TRBJ2-1; TRBD2 agrees at 13 bases. The CDR3 is 14 residues long. Trimming removed 7 bases from V and 8 bases from J; junction bases left unmatched: 8. Germline V gene data show CDR1 as SQVTM and CDR2 as ANQGSEA. This CDR3 reads CSGAGLAGVDEQFF. CDR3 DNA: TGCAGCGGCGCCGGACTAGCGGGAGTCGATGAGCAGTTCTTC.

This clonotype was seen only a few times. V is TRBV12-3 or TRBV12-4 and J is TRBJ2-7; 8 nucleotides match TRBD1. CDR3 length equals 15 residues. The ends lost 3 bases at V and 1 base at J; junction bases unmatched: 5. CDR3 protein: CASSFATGGSYEQYF. CDR3 bases: TGTGCCAGCAGTTTCGCAACAGGGGGTTCCTACGAGCAGTACTTC.

The chain has TRBV20-1 and TRBJ2-3, with D possibly called TRBD1 or TRBD2 (5 bases each). The CDR3 has 16 residues. Trimming removed 2 bases from V and 1 base from J, with 16 bases in between. CDR1 and CDR2 (germline): DFQATT, SNEGSKA (reference sequence). CDR3 DNA: TGCAGTGCTAGACGTCCCGGGGCAGGCGGCACAGATACGCAGTATTTT. Translated, it gives CSARRPGAGGTDTQYF.

This clonotype was picked up one time. The chain combines TRBV18 with TRBJ1-1; unclear D gene. The V and J ends lost 5 bases and 4 bases respectively, with 20 bases between them. CDR1 and CDR2 from the germline V gene are KGHSH and LQKENI. This CDR3 contains 16 residues. CDR3 DNA: TGTGCCAGCTCATCTGGGGTTGAAGCTTCCCTCACTGAAGCTTTCTTT. Encoded protein: CASSSGVEASLTEAFF.

In its sample, this clonotype was seen many times. J is TRBJ2-6 and V is TRBV11-2; D uncertain. This CDR3 spans 13 amino acids. CDR1 and CDR2 (germline): SGHAT, FQNNGV. Trimming removed 5 bases from V and 10 bases from J, with 12 bases in between. The CDR3 sequence: CASSPEPTNVLTF. The DNA for the CDR3 is TGTGCCAGCAGCCCTGAACCGACGAACGTCCTGACTTTC. Full variable domain (outside the CDR3, taken from reference TRBV11-2 and TRBJ2-6): EAGVAQSPRYKIIEKRQSVAFWCNPISGHATLYWYQQILGQGPKLLIQFQNNGVVDDSQLPKDRFSAERLKGVDSTLKIQPAKLEDSAVYLCASSPEPTNVLTFGAGSRLTVL.

This sequence joins TRBV27 and TRBJ2-7; tentatively, D is TRBD1 or TRBD2 (5 bases each). There are 17 residues in the CDR3. CDR1 is MNHEY, CDR2 SMNVEV, per germline (reference sequence). V was trimmed by 4 bases and J by 3 bases, leaving 22 bases between them. The CDR3 nucleotides are TGTGCCAGCAGTTCCTACCTCCGGGACCAGGGAGACTACGAGCAGTACTTC. This sequence encodes CASSSYLRDQGDYEQYF.

The chain has TRBV7-6 and TRBJ2-5, with 11 bases lining up with TRBD2. CDR1 is SGHVS, CDR2 FNYEAQ, per germline. The J segment lost 1 base and the V segment lost 7 bases, leaving 5 bases of the junction unmatched. CDR3 size: 15 residues. CDR3 region: CASTRLAGSQETQYF. CDR3 DNA: TGTGCCAGCACCCGACTAGCGGGGTCCCAAGAGACCCAGTACTTC.

This chain joins TRBV5-1 and TRBJ2-1; D perhaps matches TRBD2 (6 bases). Trimming cost V 4 bases and J 4 bases, with 12 bases left between them. The CDR3 totals 14 residues. Germline values: CDR1 SGHRS, CDR2 YFSETQ. CDR3 coding DNA: TGCGCCAGCAGCAAGGACGGGACTTACAATGAGCAGTTCTTC. Protein sequence: CASSKDGTYNEQFF.

The chain carries TRBV9 and TRBJ2-7; maybe TRBD2 (6 bases). CDR3 length equals 15 residues. Trimming removed 4 bases from V and 3 bases from J, with 17 bases in between. Germline CDR1 SGDLS, CDR2 YYNGEE. CDR3 in DNA: TGTGCCAGCAGCCCTCGGGAGACCCCCTACTACGAGCAGTACTTC. Its translation: CASSPRETPYYEQYF.

This clonotype showed up just a few times. The gene calls are TRBV29-1 and TRBJ2-3; 7 nucleotides agree with TRBD1. The CDR3 spans 16 residues. After removal of 5 bases from V and 0 bases from J, the junction contained 11 bases not matched to a gene. Germline V lookup: CDR1 SQVTM, CDR2 ANQGSEA. The CDR3 bases are TGCAGCGTTTTAAGGATTGGGACAGCTAGCACAGATACGCAGTATTTT. Translation: CSVLRIGTASTDTQYF.

This chain uses TRBV29-1 with TRBJ1-1, with D perhaps TRBD1 (5 bases). V was shortened by 4 bases and J by 0 bases, with 18 bases between the two germline ends. The V gene's germline CDR1 is SQVTM and CDR2 ANQGSEA. CDR3 length: 16 amino acids. Written as DNA, the CDR3 is TGCAGCGTTGCCGTTGCGGGGCGAGGGGTGAACACTGAAGCTTTCTTT. Translating it yields CSVAVAGRGVNTEAFF.

The chain carries TRBV20-1 and TRBJ2-1; D possibly corresponds to TRBD2 (7 bases). The J call could be wrong; TRBJ2-7 is a better fit for the DNA end. Germline V CDR1 and CDR2: DFQATT, SNEGSKA (reference sequence). This CDR3 has 16 amino acids. CDR3 residues: CSAPMEGGASGNEQYF. The CDR3 bases are TGCAGTGCCCCGATGGAGGGGGGGGCCTCGGGAAATGAGCAGTACTTC.

The chain combines TRBV6-1 with TRBJ2-7, with D possibly being TRBD1 (6 bases). V was shortened by 7 bases and J by 5 bases, with 18 bases between the two germline ends. The germline CDR1 and CDR2 sequences are MNHNS and SASEGT. The CDR3 covers 14 residues. This CDR3 is CASKSGTNFNEQYF. CDR3 DNA: TGTGCCAGCAAGTCCGGGACAAATTTCAACGAGCAGTACTTC.

The CDR3 loop reads CASSCGAQGNYGYTF. Here the CDR3 DNA reads TGTGCCAGCAGTTGTGGGGCACAGGGCAACTATGGCTACACCTTC. This chain uses TRBV28 with TRBJ1-2, with D maybe TRBD1 (6 bases). The CDR3 has 15 residues. The germline gives CDR1 MDHEN, CDR2 SYDVKM. Trimming took 4 bases from V and 2 from J, leaving 14 bases between them.

This clonotype has at least ten counts. The V and J genes are TRBV11-1 and TRBJ2-7; 8 bases are shared with TRBD1. Germline-derived CDR1 and CDR2 are SGHAT and FQDESV (reference sequence). The CDR3 runs to 15 residues. Unmatched junction bases numbered 9, after V lost 1 base and J lost 7 bases. CDR3: CASSLGIGRGQEQYF. Here the CDR3 DNA reads TGTGCCAGCAGCTTAGGTATTGGCAGGGGGCAAGAGCAGTACTTC.

The chain carries TRBV6-5 and TRBJ2-1, with D tentatively TRBD1 (6 bases). V shed 10 bases and J shed 11 bases, with 18 bases lying between them. CDR1 is MNHEY, CDR2 SVGAGI, per germline. The CDR3 is made up of 12 amino acids. The chain's CDR3 is CATYNTGWKQFF. CDR3 coding DNA: TGTGCCACGTACAATACAGGGTGGAAGCAGTTCTTC.